This TCR beta chain was recovered during a study of patients and donors after allogeneic stem cell transplantation. A single record per CDR3 protein comes from TCRdb applying MiXCR to the RT-PCR reads. The sample carries 90,000 to 120,000 distinct CDR3 sequences, approximately 35% recorded once. Germline V gene data show CDR1 as MDHEN and CDR2 as SYDVKM. Trimming stripped 5 bases from V and 8 bases from J, with 18 bases between. The CDR3 spans 15 residues. The clonotype comes from a human donor who was either an allogeneic HSCT recipient or a stem cell or donor lymphocyte infusion donor (not recorded which). It is not recorded whose cells these are; they may come from a transplant donor. Sequencing was carried out using blood, either unsorted or a sorted T cell fraction (not recorded which). This chain connects TRBV28 to TRBJ1-4; unclear D gene. The CDR3 spells CASSQRLFGNEKLFF. CDR3 DNA: TGTGCCAGCAGTCAACGACTATTTGGGAACGAAAAACTGTTTTTT. The variable domain in full, completed from reference TRBV28 and TRBJ1-4, reads DVKVTQSSRYLVKRTGEKVFLECVQDMDHENMFWYRQDPGLGLRLIYFSYDVKMKEKGDIPEGYSVSREKKERFSLILESASTNQTSMYLCASSQRLFGNEKLFFGSGTQLSVL.